The entry that follows covers one T cell receptor beta chain sequence. What it binds is not known. Indicated time point: neoterminal ileum biopsy at postoperative endoscopy, about 6 months after surgery. This sample is drawn from a study of T cell repertoires in ileal Crohn's disease. Overall study context: M6 samples are neoterminal ileum biopsies from postoperative colonoscopy. Study-level findings and limits: Endoscopy was done a median about 6.8 months after surgery. Sorted CD8 T cells held more high-frequency clones than CD4.

The CDR3 is 15 residues long. Trimming cost V 0 bases and J 2 bases, with 12 bases left between them. Germline CDR1 is SGDLS and CDR2 is YYNGEE. The method was immunoSEQ multiplex PCR; TCRdb's version includes in-frame clones alone and lacks a portion of them. The sample carries around 8,900 clones, around 73% recorded once. Sequenced input: ileal tissue. The receptor was isolated from an adult with Crohn's disease. The chain joins TRBV9 to TRBJ2-7; TRBD2 might be the D (6 bases). The CDR3 DNA follows: TGTGCCAGCAGCGTAGACAGCGGGCTCACCTACGAGCAGTACTTC. Encoded protein: CASSVDSGLTYEQYF.